This TCR beta chain was retrieved from a study of Graves' ophthalmopathy and Graves' hyperthyroidism. Newly diagnosed, the hyperthyroidism patients had under 2 months' duration and were aged 18 to 65. Amplification of the TCR beta CDR3 regions used RNA transcripts (as template). An opening RT-PCR round employed HTBI primers and preceded a second-round multiplex PCR. TCRdb re-analysed the multiplex PCR reads in MiXCR, keeping a single row per CDR3 protein. Of a few hundred thousand distinct CDR3 sequences listed, 15% to 17% are singletons. As for this clonotype: One base away lies a much larger clone, so this may be a sequencing read error. Because it lacks the conserved phenylalanine or tryptophan at the end, this CDR3 is likely a read error.

This CDR3 has 15 amino acids. J is TRBJ1-1 and V is TRBV12-3 or TRBV12-4, with unresolved D. Sequencing was done on a sample of peripheral blood. The receptor comes from a woman under 30 with stable Graves' hyperthyroidism. Here the CDR3 DNA reads TGTGCCGGCAGTTTGAGGCCAGCCCTGAACACTGAAGCTTTCGTT. It translates to CAGSLRPALNTEAFV.